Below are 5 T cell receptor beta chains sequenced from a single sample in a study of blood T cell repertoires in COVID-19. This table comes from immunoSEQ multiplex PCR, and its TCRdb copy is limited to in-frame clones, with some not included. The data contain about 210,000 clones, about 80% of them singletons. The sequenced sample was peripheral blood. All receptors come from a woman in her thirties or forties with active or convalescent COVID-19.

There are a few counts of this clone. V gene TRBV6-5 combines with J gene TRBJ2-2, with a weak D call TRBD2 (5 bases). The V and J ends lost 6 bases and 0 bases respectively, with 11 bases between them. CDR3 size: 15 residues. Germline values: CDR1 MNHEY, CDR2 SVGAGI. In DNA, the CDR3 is TGTGCCAGCAGCCGGACTCCCGCGAACACCGGGGAGCTGTTTTTT. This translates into CASSRTPANTGELFF.

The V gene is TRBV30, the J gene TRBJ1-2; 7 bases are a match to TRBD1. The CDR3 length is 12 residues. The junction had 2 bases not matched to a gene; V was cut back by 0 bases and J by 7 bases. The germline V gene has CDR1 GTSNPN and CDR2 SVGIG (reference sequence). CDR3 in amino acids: CAWSVTGFGYTF. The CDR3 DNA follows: TGTGCCTGGAGTGTGACAGGGTTTGGCTACACCTTC.

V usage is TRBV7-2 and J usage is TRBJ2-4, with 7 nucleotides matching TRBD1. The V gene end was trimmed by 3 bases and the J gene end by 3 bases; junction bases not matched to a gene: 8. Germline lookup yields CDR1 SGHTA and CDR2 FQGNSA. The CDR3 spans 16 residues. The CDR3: CASSFQTGWNKNIQYF. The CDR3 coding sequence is TGTGCCAGCAGCTTTCAGACAGGGTGGAACAAAAACATTCAGTACTTC.

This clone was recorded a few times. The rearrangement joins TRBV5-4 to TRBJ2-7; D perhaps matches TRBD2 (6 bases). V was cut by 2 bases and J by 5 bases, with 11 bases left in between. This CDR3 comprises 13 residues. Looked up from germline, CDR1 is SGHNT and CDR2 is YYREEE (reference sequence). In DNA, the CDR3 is TGTGCCAGCAGCTTACCAGGGAGGAACGAGCAGTACTTC. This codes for CASSLPGRNEQYF.

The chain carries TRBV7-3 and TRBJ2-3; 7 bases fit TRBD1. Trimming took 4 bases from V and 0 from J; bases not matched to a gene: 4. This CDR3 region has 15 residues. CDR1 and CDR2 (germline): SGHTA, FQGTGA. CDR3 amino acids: CASSSLGQSTDTQYF. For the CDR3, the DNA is TGTGCCAGCAGCTCTTTGGGACAGAGCACAGATACGCAGTATTTT. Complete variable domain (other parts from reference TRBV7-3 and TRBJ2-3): GAGVSQTPSNKVTEKGKYVELRCDPISGHTALYWYRQSLGQGPEFLIYFQGTGAADDSGLPNDRFFAVRPEGSVSTLKIQRTERGDSAVYLCASSSLGQSTDTQYFGPGTRLTVL.